These 21 T cell receptor beta chains were all obtained from the same sample, sequenced in a study of cytomegalovirus exposure and HLA in healthy donors. The PCR was carried out with 60 Vbeta primers and 13 Jbeta primers. The method was immunoSEQ multiplex PCR; TCRdb's version includes in-frame clones alone and lacks a portion of them. This table holds about 160,000 clones, 75% to 85% found once. The sequencing sample was made of PBMCs. All receptors come from a woman aged 50 to 60 in good health and CMV-seronegative.

In its sample, this clone was seen once. The V call is TRBV7-9, the J call TRBJ1-1, with D maybe TRBD1 (5 bases). Germline V lookup: CDR1 SEHNR, CDR2 FQNEAQ (reference sequence). The V gene lost 6 bases and the J gene lost 1 base, with 15 bases spanning the gap. The CDR3 runs to 15 residues. The CDR3 sequence: CASRKRGGANTEAFF. CDR3 bases: TGTGCCAGCAGAAAACGGGGCGGGGCGAACACTGAAGCTTTCTTT.

The genes are TRBV29-1 and TRBJ2-1; tentative D call: TRBD2 (5 bases). CDR1 and CDR2 from the germline V gene are SQVTM and ANQGSEA. CDR3 length equals 14 residues. The ends were cut back, 7 bases at V and 0 bases at J, with 13 bases in the middle. CDR3 sequence reads: CSGGGLVSYNEQFF. The DNA for the CDR3 is TGCAGCGGAGGAGGACTCGTCTCCTACAATGAGCAGTTCTTC.

The chain is built from TRBV11-2 and TRBJ2-5; D gene uncertain. The closer fit of TRBJ2-7 to the DNA end suggests the J call may be wrong. Germline assignment: CDR1 SGHAT and CDR2 FQNNGV. There are 14 residues in the CDR3. The CDR3 bases are TGTGCCAGCAGCTTAGGTGTTCATCCCCACGAGCAGTACTTC. It specifies CASSLGVHPHEQYF.

In its sample, this clone was seen once. The identical CDR3 is also encoded by other nucleotide sequences in the sample. The V and J genes are TRBV7-2 and TRBJ2-3; possible D gene TRBD2, 6 bases. Between the trimmed V and J ends, which lost 5 bases and 3 bases, there was a span of 9 bases. Germline V CDR1 and CDR2: SGHTA, FQGNSA. The CDR3 consists of 13 residues. CDR3 sequence (DNA): TGTGCCAGCAGCGCTGGGGGGACAGATACGCAGTATTTT. It translates to CASSAGGTDTQYF.

This clone has just a few counts. The V call is TRBV6-6, the J call TRBJ2-7; the D gene is possibly TRBD2 (5 bases). V was cut by 6 bases and J by 3 bases, with 6 bases left in between. Germline V gene sequence: CDR1 MNHNY, CDR2 SVGAGI (reference sequence). This CDR3 has 11 amino acids. CDR3 sequence (DNA): TGTGCCAGCAGCGGACTCTACGAGCAGTACTTC. Its translation: CASSGLYEQYF.

This clone was seen a few times. V is TRBV20-1 and J is TRBJ1-4; 7 positions agree with TRBD1. Germline V gives CDR1 DFQATT, CDR2 SNEGSKA (reference sequence). The CDR3 contains 11 residues. Unmatched junction bases numbered 6, after V lost 6 bases and J lost 11 bases. DNA for the CDR3: TGCAGTGCAAGACAGGGAGGGAAACTGTTTTTT. It encodes CSARQGGKLFF.

DNA for the CDR3: TGTGCCAGCAGTTGGTCAGGGGGAGGCTATGGCTACACCTTC. It translates to CASSWSGGGYGYTF. The chain couples TRBV27 to TRBJ1-2; 7 positions agree with TRBD1. V was clipped by 4 bases and J by 4 bases; unmatched bases: 6. CDR1 MNHEY and CDR2 SMNVEV come from the germline V gene (reference sequence). This CDR3 has 14 amino acids.

J is TRBJ1-5 and V is TRBV7-6; no reliable D call. The V and J ends lost 1 base and 8 bases respectively, with 9 bases between them. Germline-derived CDR1 and CDR2 are SGHVS and FNYEAQ. The CDR3 is 13 amino acids. The CDR3 DNA is TGTGCCAGCAGCTTAGAAGTCAGTAAGCCCCAGCATTTT. Its protein is CASSLEVSKPQHF.

This chain links TRBV11-1 with TRBJ1-4, with a possible D match to TRBD1 (5 bases). CDR1 and CDR2 (germline): SGHAT, FQDESV (reference sequence). This CDR3 has 16 amino acids. Trimming shortened V by 2 bases and J by 8 bases, and 18 bases separated the two germline ends. The CDR3 loop reads CASSLSSSWGNEKLFF. The CDR3 coding sequence is TGTGCCAGCAGCTTATCCTCCTCTTGGGGCAACGAAAAACTGTTTTTT.

The chain joins TRBV10-3 to TRBJ2-3, with 8 bases aligning to TRBD1. This CDR3 is built from 14 residues. CDR1 and CDR2 from the germline V gene are ENHRY and SYGVKD. J lost 6 bases, V lost 3 bases, and 5 bases had no gene match. This CDR3 reads CAISEGRGRDTQYF. CDR3 in DNA: TGTGCCATCAGTGAAGGCAGGGGGCGTGATACGCAGTATTTT.

J is TRBJ2-3 and V is TRBV4-3; 7 nucleotides align to TRBD1. V dropped 0 bases and J dropped 3; count of bases not matched to a gene: 3. The CDR3 is made up of 15 amino acids. Germline assignment: CDR1 LGHNA and CDR2 YSLEER. The CDR3 DNA sequence: TGCGCCAGCAGCCAAGACCACAGGGGAACAGATACGCAGTATTTT. It yields the protein CASSQDHRGTDTQYF.

The chain uses TRBV27 and TRBJ2-1; D is unresolved. Per germline, CDR1 MNHEY and CDR2 SMNVEV (reference sequence). The germline V and J ends were trimmed by 6 bases and 5 bases, with 11 bases remaining between them. The CDR3 length is 13 residues. CDR3 DNA: TGTGCCAGCAGCCCTGGGCTCAACAATGAGCAGTTCTTC. The encoded protein is CASSPGLNNEQFF.

The chain combines TRBV11-2 with TRBJ2-3; D is unresolved. Trimming removed 3 bases at V and 2 bases at J, with 6 bases between. This CDR3 region has 13 residues. Germline V CDR1 and CDR2: SGHAT, FQNNGV. The CDR3 region is CASSFQSTDTQYF. DNA for the CDR3: TGTGCCAGCAGCTTCCAGTCCACAGATACGCAGTATTTT.

This clone occurred a few times. The chain is built from TRBV30 and TRBJ1-5; D is undetermined. Germline V lookup: CDR1 GTSNPN, CDR2 SVGIG (reference sequence). The CDR3 runs 13 residues. Trimming took off 0 bases at V and 1 base at J, with 4 bases between the two ends. CDR3 bases: TGTGCCTGGAGTGTGGGCAGCAATCAGCCCCAGCATTTT. Amino acid sequence: CAWSVGSNQPQHF.

The chain couples TRBV7-9 to TRBJ2-7; TRBD1 agrees at 10 bases. The trim removed 5 bases at V and 2 bases at J, leaving 6 bases unmatched. CDR3 length equals 15 residues. CDR1 is SEHNR and CDR2 is FQNEAQ in the germline V gene (reference sequence). CDR3 in DNA: TGTGCCAGCAGCCGCAGGACAGGGGGAGCCTACGAGCAGTACTTC. As protein: CASSRRTGGAYEQYF.

Of note for this clone: At one end, the junction sequence differs from germline, possibly due to a read error. This chain connects TRBV7-9 to TRBJ2-5, with a tentative D call TRBD1 (6 bases). CDR1 is SEHNR and CDR2 is FQNEAQ in the germline V gene (reference sequence). CDR3 length: 16 amino acids. CDR3 DNA: TGTTCCAGCAGCTTAGCAACAGGGTATCTAAGGGAGACCCAGTACTTC. Its translation is CSSSLATGYLRETQYF.

The CDR3 loop is CASSFNYGQGFETQYF. DNA for the CDR3: TGTGCCAGCAGCTTTAATTACGGACAGGGTTTCGAGACCCAGTACTTC. The chain employs TRBV11-2 and TRBJ2-5; TRBD1 matches at 8 bases. This CDR3 has 16 residues. Germline CDR1 and CDR2: SGHAT and FQNNGV. After removal of 3 bases from V and 5 bases from J, the junction contained 11 bases not matched to a gene.

The chain couples TRBV10-1 to TRBJ2-3; maybe TRBD1 (6 bases). Trimming left V 3 bases short and J 5 bases short, with 18 bases between. The CDR3 consists of 16 residues. Germline V gene lookup returns CDR1 WNHNN and CDR2 SYGVQD (reference sequence). The CDR3 sequence: CASSELVGQGRDTQYF. In nucleotides, the CDR3 is TGCGCCAGCAGTGAATTGGTCGGGCAGGGGAGAGATACGCAGTATTTT.

CDR3 loop: CASSLRGRVTGELFF. The CDR3 DNA is TGTGCCAGCAGCTTAAGGGGGCGCGTCACCGGGGAGCTGTTTTTT. The chain couples TRBV5-6 to TRBJ2-2, with 7 bases identical to TRBD1. The CDR3 extends over 15 amino acids. The germline CDR1 and CDR2 sequences are SGHDT and YYEEEE. After removal of 2 bases from V and 4 bases from J, the junction contained 5 bases not matched to a gene.

The rearrangement joins TRBV6-1 to TRBJ2-2, with 9 bases that match TRBD1. V trimming: 0 bases; J trimming: 4 bases; junction bases outside the gene matches: 0. This CDR3 has 15 amino acids. Germline V lookup: CDR1 MNHNS, CDR2 SASEGT. CDR3 nucleotide sequence: TGTGCCAGCAGTGAAGCGACAGGGGGCACCGGGGAGCTGTTTTTT. It is translated as CASSEATGGTGELFF.

The chain uses TRBV5-1 and TRBJ1-1; D is undetermined. The germline V gene has CDR1 SGHRS and CDR2 YFSETQ. V gave up 0 bases and J gave up 8 bases, with 5 bases separating them. The CDR3 length is 11 residues. The CDR3 DNA sequence: TGCGCCAGCAGCTTGGCCGGGGAAGCTTTCTTT. It specifies CASSLAGEAFF.